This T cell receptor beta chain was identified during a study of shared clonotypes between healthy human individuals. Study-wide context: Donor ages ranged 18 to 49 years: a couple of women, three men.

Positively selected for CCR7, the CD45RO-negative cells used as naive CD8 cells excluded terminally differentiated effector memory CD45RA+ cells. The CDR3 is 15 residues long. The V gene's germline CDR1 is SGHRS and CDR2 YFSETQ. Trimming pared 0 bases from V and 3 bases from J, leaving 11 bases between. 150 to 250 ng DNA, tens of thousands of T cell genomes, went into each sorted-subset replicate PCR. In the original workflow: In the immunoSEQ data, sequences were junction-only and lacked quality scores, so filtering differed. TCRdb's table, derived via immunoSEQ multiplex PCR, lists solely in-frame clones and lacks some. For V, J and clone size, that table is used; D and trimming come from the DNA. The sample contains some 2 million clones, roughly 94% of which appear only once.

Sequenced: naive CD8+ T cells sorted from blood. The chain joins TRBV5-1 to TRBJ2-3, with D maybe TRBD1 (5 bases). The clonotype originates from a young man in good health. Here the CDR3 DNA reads TGCGCCAGCAGCTTGGCCGTCAGGGAAACAGATACGCAGTATTTT. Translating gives CASSLAVRETDTQYF.